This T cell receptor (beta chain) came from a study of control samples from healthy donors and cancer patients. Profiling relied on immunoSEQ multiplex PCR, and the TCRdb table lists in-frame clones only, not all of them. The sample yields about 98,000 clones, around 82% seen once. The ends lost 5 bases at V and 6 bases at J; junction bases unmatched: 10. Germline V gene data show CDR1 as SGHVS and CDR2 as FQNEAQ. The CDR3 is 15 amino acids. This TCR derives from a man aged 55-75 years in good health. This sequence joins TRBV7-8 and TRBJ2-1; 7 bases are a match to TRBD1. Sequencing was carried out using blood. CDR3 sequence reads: CASSLPTGVGNEQFF. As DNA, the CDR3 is TGTGCCAGCAGCCTCCCTACAGGGGTAGGCAATGAGCAGTTCTTC. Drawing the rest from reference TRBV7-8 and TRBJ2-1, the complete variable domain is GAGVSQSPRYKVAKRGQDVALRCDPISGHVSLFWYQQALGQGPEFLTYFQNEAQLDKSGLPSDRFFAERPEGSVSTLKIQRTQQEDSAVYLCASSLPTGVGNEQFFGPGTRLTVL.